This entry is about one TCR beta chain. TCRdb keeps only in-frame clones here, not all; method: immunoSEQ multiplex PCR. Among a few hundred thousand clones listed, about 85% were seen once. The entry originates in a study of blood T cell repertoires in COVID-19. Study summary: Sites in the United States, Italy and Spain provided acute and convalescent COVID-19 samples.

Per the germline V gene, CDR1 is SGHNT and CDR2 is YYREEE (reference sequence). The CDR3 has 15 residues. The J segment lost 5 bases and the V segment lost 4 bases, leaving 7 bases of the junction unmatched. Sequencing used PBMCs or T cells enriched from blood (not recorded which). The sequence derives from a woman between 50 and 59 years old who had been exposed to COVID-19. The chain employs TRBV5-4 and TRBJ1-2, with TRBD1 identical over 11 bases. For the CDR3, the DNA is TGTGCCAGCAGCACGGGACAGGGGGAGGTTTATGGCTACACCTTC. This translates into CASSTGQGEVYGYTF.